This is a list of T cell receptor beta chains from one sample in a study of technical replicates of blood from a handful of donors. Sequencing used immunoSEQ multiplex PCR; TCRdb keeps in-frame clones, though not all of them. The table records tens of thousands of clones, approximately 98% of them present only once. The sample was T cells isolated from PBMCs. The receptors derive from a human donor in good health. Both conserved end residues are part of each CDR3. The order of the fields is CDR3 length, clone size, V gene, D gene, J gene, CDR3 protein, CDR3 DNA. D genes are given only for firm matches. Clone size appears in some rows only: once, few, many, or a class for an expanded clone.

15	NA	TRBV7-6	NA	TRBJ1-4	CASSLALRGPEKLFF	TGTGCCAGCAGCTTAGCGCTACGGGGTCCGGAAAAACTGTTTTTT
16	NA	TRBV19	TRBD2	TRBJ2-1	CASTARGRGSYNEQFF	TGTGCCAGTACCGCCCGAGGGAGGGGCTCCTACAATGAGCAGTTCTTC
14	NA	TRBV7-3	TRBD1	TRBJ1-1	CASSPTGVNTEAFF	TGTGCCAGCAGCCCGACAGGGGTGAACACTGAAGCTTTCTTT
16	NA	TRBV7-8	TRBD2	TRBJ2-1	CASSGKGLAGYNEQFF	TGTGCCAGCAGCGGGAAGGGACTAGCGGGCTACAATGAGCAGTTCTTC
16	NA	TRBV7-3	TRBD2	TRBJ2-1	CASSPIAGGPTNEQFF	TGTGCCAGCAGCCCGATAGCGGGAGGGCCGACGAATGAGCAGTTCTTC
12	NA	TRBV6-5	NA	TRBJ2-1	CASSGLLHEQFF	TGTGCCAGCAGCGGACTCCTGCATGAGCAGTTCTTC
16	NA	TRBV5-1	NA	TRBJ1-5	CASSFREDSSNQPQHF	TGCGCCAGCAGCTTCCGCGAGGACAGTAGCAATCAGCCCCAGCATTTT
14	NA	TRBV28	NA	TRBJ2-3	CASSFGQGGDTQYF	TGTGCCAGCAGTTTCGGACAGGGAGGGGATACGCAGTATTTT
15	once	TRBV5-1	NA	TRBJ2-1	CASAKEGGSYNEQFF	TGCGCCAGCGCTAAGGAGGGGGGGTCCTACAATGAGCAGTTCTTC
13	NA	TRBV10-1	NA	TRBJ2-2	CASRSVNTGELFF	TGCGCCAGCAGGTCCGTGAACACCGGGGAGCTGTTTTTT
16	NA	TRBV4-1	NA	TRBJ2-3	CASSKDSRGAGDTQYF	TGCGCCAGCAGCAAAGATAGCCGGGGGGCGGGGGATACGCAGTATTTT
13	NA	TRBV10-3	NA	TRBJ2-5	CAISESDRETQYF	TGTGCCATCAGTGAGAGTGATCGGGAGACCCAGTACTTC
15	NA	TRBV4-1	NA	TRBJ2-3	CASSQVGGRADTQYF	TGCGCCAGCAGCCAAGTAGGGGGGAGGGCAGATACGCAGTATTTT
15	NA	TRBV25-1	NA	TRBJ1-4	CASSETRGSYEKLFF	TGTGCCAGCAGTGAAACGCGAGGGAGTTATGAAAAACTGTTTTTT
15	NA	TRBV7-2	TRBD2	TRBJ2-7	CASSLVASGDYEQYF	TGTGCCAGCAGCTTAGTGGCTAGCGGGGATTACGAGCAGTACTTC
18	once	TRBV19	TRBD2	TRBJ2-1	CASSILWPLAGSYNEQFF	TGTGCCAGTAGTATCCTATGGCCGCTAGCGGGATCCTACAATGAGCAGTTCTTC
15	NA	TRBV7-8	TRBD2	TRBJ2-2	CASAQLAGGSGELFF	TGTGCCAGTGCACAACTAGCGGGAGGATCCGGGGAGCTGTTTTTT